This TCR beta chain was recorded in a study of T-cell reconstitution after alpha-beta-depleted transplantation in children. V lost 8 bases to trimming and J lost 6 bases, with 15 bases between them. The length of the CDR3 is 14 residues. The germline V gene encodes CDR1 KGHDR and CDR2 SFDVKD. This clonotype was observed a handful of times. Researchers prepared the TCRbeta library using unique molecular identifiers, the study reports. TCRdb reanalysed the PCR reads using MiXCR and keeps one entry per CDR3 protein. The sample lists around 600,000 distinct CDR3 sequences, about 10% seen once, with 4% to 5% in the top ten.

The J gene is TRBJ2-2, the V gene TRBV24-1; D possibly corresponds to TRBD2 (7 bases). The TCR comes from a human donor who donated a stem cell graft to a child with acute myeloid leukemia. The input for sequencing was PBMCs from the stem cell graft donor, taken from the stem cell graft. This chain's CDR3 is CATKPSGGSGELFF. In nucleotides, the CDR3 is TGTGCCACCAAACCATCGGGGGGCTCCGGGGAGCTGTTTTTT.